The sequence of this T cell receptor beta chain was determined in a study of cytomegalovirus exposure and HLA in healthy donors. About the study: The roughly 120 validation repertoires used the same platform as the roughly 700 first-cohort repertoires (as reported by a later analysis).

Notes on the study in general: Many donors carried some public TCRs, although rarity characterized most TCR sequences. A list of approximately 160 TCR beta chains associated with cytomegalovirus was given.

Generated by immunoSEQ multiplex PCR, the TCRdb table keeps only in-frame clones and is missing some. Counted here are a few hundred thousand clones, 86% occurring once; the ten biggest clones make up under 0.85%. Remarks on this clone: The antigen is unknown.

The CDR3 loop spans 17 amino acids. After removal of 4 bases from V and 0 bases from J, the junction contained 12 bases not matched to a gene. CDR1 SGHRS and CDR2 YFSETQ come from the germline V gene. Sequencing used PBMCs. The rearrangement joins TRBV5-1 to TRBJ1-2, with 7 bases aligning to TRBD1. This clonotype was obtained from a woman aged 18-29 years in good health and CMV-seronegative. CDR3 coding DNA: TGCGCCAGCAGCCCAGGGACAGCCTTACGCCCTAACTATGGCTACACCTTC. Translated: CASSPGTALRPNYGYTF.